What follows are 26 T cell receptor beta chains derived from one specimen sequenced in a study of a mutant IDH1 vaccine in newly diagnosed glioma. Clones were sequenced by immunoSEQ multiplex PCR, and TCRdb holds only the in-frame ones, with some missing. Among 45,000 to 70,000 clones listed, 80% to 95% were seen once. Time point denoted: baseline, week 1 (first vaccination visit). Treatment specified: pre-vaccination baseline after standard-of-care therapy. The sequencing used PBMCs, collected from a glioma patient treated with radiotherapy, temozolomide or both. The receptor set was obtained from a man aged 45-60 years with glioma.

The gene calls are TRBV11-2 and TRBJ2-7, with D perhaps TRBD2 (6 bases). Deletions cut 0 bases from V and 3 bases from J, with 21 bases between. Germline values: CDR1 SGHAT, CDR2 FQNNGV. The CDR3 has 18 residues. This CDR3 reads CASSLDLYIIGTLYEQYF. The CDR3 DNA sequence: TGTGCCAGCAGCTTAGATCTATATATTATAGGGACTCTCTACGAGCAGTACTTC.

V gene TRBV28 combines with J gene TRBJ2-1; 7 positions agree with TRBD2. Germline CDR1 reads MDHEN; CDR2 reads SYDVKM. CDR3 length: 16 amino acids. V lost 1 base, J lost 8 bases, and 11 bases stayed unmatched. This CDR3 is CASSLFGTIKDHEQFF. In DNA, the CDR3 is TGTGCCAGCAGTTTATTCGGGACTATTAAGGACCATGAGCAGTTCTTC.

In its sample, this clone was seen once. The V call is TRBV19, the J call TRBJ1-1; 7 nucleotides align to TRBD1. Germline V gene sequence: CDR1 LNHDA, CDR2 SQIVND (reference sequence). V trimming: 3 bases; J trimming: 2 bases; junction bases outside the gene matches: 3. The CDR3 spans 14 residues. The CDR3 loop is CASSMGQPNTEAFF. CDR3 nucleotide sequence: TGTGCCAGTAGTATGGGACAGCCAAACACTGAAGCTTTCTTT.

This clone was counted once. The CDR3 DNA sequence: TGTGCCAGCAGTTCCACTAGCGCGGGGTCCCCCTACGAGCAGTACTTC. It yields the protein CASSSTSAGSPYEQYF. The V and J genes are TRBV28 and TRBJ2-7; 7 nucleotides align to TRBD2. Germline values: CDR1 MDHEN, CDR2 SYDVKM. CDR3 length equals 16 residues. V lost 4 bases, J lost 2 bases, and 11 bases stayed unmatched.

The chain joins TRBV5-1 to TRBJ1-5, with TRBD1 matching over 7 bases. CDR3 length: 15 residues. The J segment lost 2 bases and the V segment lost 4 bases, leaving 6 bases of the junction unmatched. The V gene's germline CDR1 is SGHRS and CDR2 YFSETQ. The CDR3 region has the DNA TGCGCCAGCAGCCTAACTACAGGGGGCAATCAGCCCCAGCATTTT. Translation gives CASSLTTGGNQPQHF.

The chain employs TRBV7-6 and TRBJ2-1; 7 bases are shared with TRBD2. Germline-derived CDR1 and CDR2 are SGHVS and FNYEAQ. CDR3 length: 13 residues. Trimming took 4 bases from V and 9 from J; bases not matched to a gene: 6. In DNA form, the CDR3 reads TGTGCCAGCAGCTCGGCGGGAGCGGGTGAGCAGTTCTTC. Protein: CASSSAGAGEQFF.

The chain joins TRBV9 to TRBJ1-1; D gene unclear. Trimming pared 0 bases from V and 4 bases from J, leaving 7 bases between. Per germline, CDR1 SGDLS and CDR2 YYNGEE. The CDR3 spans 13 residues. CDR3 DNA: TGTGCCAGCAGCGTAGGGAAGGGCACTGAAGCTTTCTTT. Translation gives CASSVGKGTEAFF.

The chain employs TRBV19 and TRBJ2-1; the match to TRBD2 covers 12 bases. V lost 3 bases, J lost 9 bases, and 12 bases stayed unmatched. The CDR3 consists of 17 residues. Germline CDR1 LNHDA, CDR2 SQIVND (reference sequence). The chain's CDR3 is CASSMLGLAGTSSEQFF. The DNA for the CDR3 is TGTGCCAGTAGTATGTTAGGACTAGCGGGGACCTCCAGTGAGCAGTTCTTC.

This sequence joins TRBV7-9 and TRBJ2-2, with D hard to call. V gave up 3 bases and J gave up 1 base, with 15 bases separating them. CDR1 is SEHNR and CDR2 is FQNEAQ in the germline V gene (reference sequence). This CDR3 region has 17 residues. The CDR3 bases are TGTGCCAGCAGCTTCCCATATTACATGAAGAACACCGGGGAGCTGTTTTTT. Its translation: CASSFPYYMKNTGELFF.

The V gene is TRBV5-1, the J gene TRBJ2-3; D is unclear. From germline, CDR1 is SGHRS and CDR2 YFSETQ. This CDR3 is built from 12 residues. V was cut by 2 bases and J by 4 bases, with 5 bases left in between. CDR3 nucleotide sequence: TGCGCCAGCAGCTTCGGGTCAGATACGCAGTATTTT. It yields the protein CASSFGSDTQYF.

This clone turned up a few times. The rearrangement links TRBV27 to TRBJ1-6; 9 nucleotides line up with TRBD1. V gave up 2 bases and J gave up 9 bases; unmatched junction bases: 5. This CDR3 has 15 residues. From germline, CDR1 is MNHEY and CDR2 SMNVEV (reference sequence). The CDR3 DNA follows: TGTGCCAGCAGTTTAGAGGACAGGGGTAGTTCACCCCTCCACTTT. Residues: CASSLEDRGSSPLHF.

This clone was seen only a few times. An end of the junction does not agree with germline; a read error may underlie this. The gene calls are TRBV9 and TRBJ1-1; D remains unclear. Germline V gene data show CDR1 as SGDLS and CDR2 as YYNGEE. This CDR3 contains 16 residues. DNA of the CDR3: TGTGCCAGTACCGATAGGCGGGAGGGCGGTTACACTCAAGCTTTCTTT. The encoded protein is CASTDRREGGYTQAFF.

The chain is built from TRBV7-2 and TRBJ2-5; possibly TRBD1 for D (5 bases). The CDR3 consists of 14 residues. Trimming took off 1 base at V and 4 bases at J, with 10 bases between the two ends. Germline loops: CDR1 SGHTA, CDR2 FQGNSA. The CDR3 loop reads CASSLGSGPETQYF. DNA of the CDR3: TGTGCCAGCAGCTTAGGTTCAGGGCCAGAGACCCAGTACTTC.

This chain connects TRBV4-1 to TRBJ1-6, with D hard to call. Germline assignment: CDR1 MGHRA and CDR2 YSYEKL. The CDR3 is 15 amino acids. The V end lost 2 bases, the J end lost 3 bases, and 8 bases lay between the germline ends. The CDR3 DNA is TGCGCCAGCAGCCAACAGGAGGGCTATAATTCACCCCTCCACTTT. It is translated as CASSQQEGYNSPLHF.

The genes are TRBV4-1 and TRBJ2-3; 12 nucleotides match TRBD2. The CDR3 has 20 amino acids. Germline assignment: CDR1 MGHRA and CDR2 YSYEKL. V shed 0 bases, J shed 1 base, and the junction held 11 bases outside the gene matches. CDR3 sequence: CASSQDTRLAGEKGTDTQYF. Here the CDR3 DNA reads TGCGCCAGCAGCCAAGATACGAGACTAGCGGGGGAGAAAGGCACAGATACGCAGTATTTT.

Turning to this clone: This specimen includes other DNA sequences encoding the same CDR3. The rearrangement joins TRBV29-1 to TRBJ1-1, with TRBD1 as a possible D gene (5 bases). The V gene's germline CDR1 is SQVTM and CDR2 ANQGSEA. Trimming left V 5 bases short and J 2 bases short, with 12 bases between. This CDR3 contains 13 residues. The CDR3 DNA reads TGCAGCGTTCATAGAGGGGTAAACACTGAAGCTTTCTTT. This sequence encodes CSVHRGVNTEAFF.

The V call is TRBV7-6, the J call TRBJ1-3; 7 positions agree with TRBD1. After removal of 5 bases from V and 0 bases from J, the junction contained 10 bases not matched to a gene. Germline V gene data show CDR1 as SGHVS and CDR2 as FNYEAQ. This CDR3 contains 17 residues. The DNA for the CDR3 is TGTGCCAGCAGCGCAACGGGACAGTCCCGCTCTGGAAACACCATATATTTT. This translates into CASSATGQSRSGNTIYF.

The rearrangement uses TRBV25-1 and TRBJ2-1; tentatively, D is TRBD1 (6 bases). The CDR3 has 13 amino acids. From germline, CDR1 is MGHDK and CDR2 SYGVNS. Trimming pared 6 bases from V and 3 bases from J, leaving 9 bases between. CDR3: CASRKGDYNEQFF. The CDR3 DNA reads TGTGCCAGCAGGAAGGGGGACTACAATGAGCAGTTCTTC.

CDR3 sequence: CASSLMSASGRQETQYF. The CDR3 DNA is TGCGCCAGCAGCTTGATGTCGGCTAGCGGACGACAAGAGACCCAGTACTTC. This chain uses TRBV5-1 with TRBJ2-5; 7 bases agree with TRBD2. V was clipped by 1 base and J by 2 bases; unmatched bases: 11. CDR3 length: 17 residues. Germline V lookup: CDR1 SGHRS, CDR2 YFSETQ.

The J gene is TRBJ1-2, the V gene TRBV25-1; perhaps TRBD1 as D (6 bases). V lost 6 bases, J lost 7 bases, and 18 bases lay in between. The CDR3 is 14 residues long. The germline V gene encodes CDR1 MGHDK and CDR2 SYGVNS. CDR3 residues: CASRLGGLGGGYTF. For the CDR3, the DNA is TGTGCCAGCAGACTAGGGGGGCTCGGGGGTGGCTACACCTTC.

The genes are TRBV6-1 and TRBJ2-7, with a weak D call TRBD1 (6 bases). The germline V gene has CDR1 MNHNS and CDR2 SASEGT. The CDR3 runs to 12 residues. V lost 2 bases and J lost 7, with 9 bases in between. CDR3: CASSEYREEQYF. The DNA of the CDR3 is TGTGCCAGCAGTGAATACAGGGAGGAGCAGTACTTC.

This clone was recorded only once. The genes are TRBV9 and TRBJ2-3; D remains unclear. The CDR3 consists of 13 residues. Trimming pared 3 bases from V and 5 bases from J, leaving 10 bases between. Germline V gene data show CDR1 as SGDLS and CDR2 as YYNGEE. CDR3: CASSALTLDTQYF. The CDR3 DNA sequence: TGTGCCAGCAGCGCCTTGACCCTAGATACGCAGTATTTT.

V and J are TRBV6-1 and TRBJ1-5, with 10 bases matching TRBD1. Germline V gene sequence: CDR1 MNHNS, CDR2 SASEGT. This CDR3 contains 15 residues. J lost 4 bases, V lost 7 bases, and 7 bases had no gene match. The CDR3 region has the DNA TGTGCCAGCACCCTCGAGGGACAGGGGAATCAGCCCCAGCATTTT. Translating it yields CASTLEGQGNQPQHF.

The rearrangement uses TRBV4-1 and TRBJ2-1; D is possibly TRBD2 (6 bases). Trimming shortened V by 5 bases and J by 7 bases, and 24 bases separated the two germline ends. Germline CDR1 is MGHRA and CDR2 is YSYEKL. There are 17 residues in the CDR3. CDR3 bases: TGCGCCAGCAGCGTTACAATCGGGGCGGGAAGGTTGAATGAGCAGTTCTTC. It encodes CASSVTIGAGRLNEQFF.

The rearrangement joins TRBV10-3 to TRBJ2-7, with 7 nucleotides matching TRBD2. CDR1 ENHRY and CDR2 SYGVKD come from the germline V gene. The length of the CDR3 is 14 residues. With V trimmed by 6 bases and J by 6 bases, 11 bases remained unmatched. CDR3 in DNA: TGTGCCATCAGGGAGGGGCGGGAGTTCTCCGAGCAGTACTTC. Translated, it gives CAIREGREFSEQYF.

V is TRBV7-2 and J is TRBJ1-2; TRBD1 matches 11 bases. Germline V CDR1 and CDR2: SGHTA, FQGNSA. Trimming removed 5 bases from V and 8 bases from J; junction bases left unmatched: 7. The CDR3 extends over 14 amino acids. The CDR3, as DNA: TGTGCCAGCAGCATGGGACAGGGGGAAAGAGGCTACACCTTC. Residues: CASSMGQGERGYTF. The full variable domain, with the rest looked up from reference TRBV7-2 and TRBJ1-2, is GAGVSQSPSNKVTEKGKDVELRCDPISGHTALYWYRQSLGQGLEFLIYFQGNSAPDKSGLPSDRFSAERTGGSVSTLTIQRTQQEDSAVYLCASSMGQGERGYTFGSGTRLTVV.